These T cell receptor beta chains were read from a single sample in a study of beta chain features in type 1 diabetes. Produced via immunoSEQ multiplex PCR; TCRdb's table is partial and in-frame only. The sample yields approximately 250,000 clones, 13% to 15% seen once. The specimen sequenced was naive CD4+ T cells from blood. The receptors derive from a woman aged 40 to 50 in good health. Both conserved end residues are part of each CDR3. Each record gives: J gene, V gene, D gene, clone size, CDR3 DNA, CDR3 protein. The D gene is left open where the match is weak. Clone sizes are given selectively: once, few, many, or a class where the clone is expanded.

j_gene: TRBJ2-7; v_gene: TRBV7-6; d_gene: TRBD1; abundance: .; CDR3nt: TGTGCCAGCAGCCTTCAAGGGGCCGGGACAGTTCACTACGAGCAGTACTTC; CDR3aa: CASSLQGAGTVHYEQYF
j_gene: TRBJ2-3; v_gene: TRBV7-2; d_gene: .; abundance: .; CDR3nt: TGTGCCAGCAGCTTGCAGGGCACAGATACGCAGTATTTT; CDR3aa: CASSLQGTDTQYF
j_gene: TRBJ2-5; v_gene: TRBV9; d_gene: TRBD2; abundance: .; CDR3nt: TGTGCCAGCAGCGGTAGCGGGGGGGCTCAAGAGACCCAGTACTTC; CDR3aa: CASSGSGGAQETQYF
j_gene: TRBJ2-7; v_gene: TRBV4-2; d_gene: TRBD2; abundance: .; CDR3nt: TGTGCCAGCAGCCAAGTGGGGGTGGGGGGGGAGGAGAGCTACGAGCAGTACTTC; CDR3aa: CASSQVGVGGEESYEQYF
j_gene: TRBJ1-6; v_gene: TRBV7-9; d_gene: .; abundance: .; CDR3nt: TGTGCCAGCAGTCCCCCAGCGGGTCAAATTTCACCCCTCCACTTT; CDR3aa: CASSPPAGQISPLHF
j_gene: TRBJ1-1; v_gene: TRBV29-1; d_gene: TRBD1; abundance: few; CDR3nt: TGCAGCGTCTCTGGGACAGCCCGAGGGATGAACACTGAAGCTTTCTTT; CDR3aa: CSVSGTARGMNTEAFF
j_gene: TRBJ1-5; v_gene: TRBV19; d_gene: .; abundance: few; CDR3nt: TGTGCCAGTAGTATAGTAAGAGATCAGCCCCAGCATTTT; CDR3aa: CASSIVRDQPQHF
j_gene: TRBJ1-6; v_gene: TRBV6-5; d_gene: .; abundance: .; CDR3nt: TGTGCCAGCAGTTACGGGACATCTTATAATTCACCCCTCCACTTT; CDR3aa: CASSYGTSYNSPLHF
j_gene: TRBJ2-7; v_gene: TRBV6-5; d_gene: .; abundance: .; CDR3nt: TGTGCCAGCAGTTACCAACAGGCCTTGAGCTCCTACGAGCAGTACTTC; CDR3aa: CASSYQQALSSYEQYF
j_gene: TRBJ1-4; v_gene: TRBV5-1; d_gene: TRBD1; abundance: few; CDR3nt: TGCGCCAGCAGCTCGACAGGGATAGGAGAAAAACTGTTTTTT; CDR3aa: CASSSTGIGEKLFF
j_gene: TRBJ2-3; v_gene: TRBV11-2; d_gene: TRBD2; abundance: few; CDR3nt: TGTGCCAGCAGCTCCCCGACTAGCAGGACCACAGATACGCAGTATTTT; CDR3aa: CASSSPTSRTTDTQYF